Below, 23 T cell receptor beta chains from the same sample are listed, as sequenced in a study of beta chain features in type 1 diabetes. TCRB transcripts that were expressed got sequenced, as all of the isolated RNA had been reverse transcribed. Assay: immunoSEQ multiplex PCR; the TCRdb copy retains only in-frame clones and omits some. The table shows 100,000 to 150,000 clones, with around 15% occurring only once. Study-level findings and limits: People with Type 1 diabetes carried modestly yet significantly shorter TCRB CDR3s in all four CD4+ subsets.

No antigen has been assigned to these receptors. Sequencing used central memory CD4+ T cells from blood. The receptors were sampled from a man aged 25-45 years with type 1 diabetes.

In its sample, this clone was seen a few times. This chain links TRBV7-9 with TRBJ2-3; TRBD2 aligns across 10 bases. V lost 2 bases, J lost 2 bases, and 4 bases stayed unmatched. The CDR3 is made up of 16 amino acids. CDR1 is SEHNR, CDR2 FQNEAQ, per germline (reference sequence). CDR3 residues: CASSLLAGDPTDTQYF. The CDR3 coding sequence is TGTGCCAGCAGCTTACTAGCGGGGGACCCCACAGATACGCAGTATTTT.

The genes are TRBV13 and TRBJ2-7, with D possibly matching TRBD1 (6 bases). V was pared by 2 bases and J by 3 bases, with 14 bases between. The CDR3 has 15 amino acids. CDR1 and CDR2 (germline): PRHDT, FYEKMQ (reference sequence). The CDR3 region has the DNA TGTGCCAGCAGCTTAATGGACAGCCGACTCTACGAGCAGTACTTC. Its protein product is CASSLMDSRLYEQYF.

In its sample, this clone was seen a few times. The junction and the germline gene differ at one end; a read error may be behind it. The rearrangement uses TRBV29-1 and TRBJ2-3; TRBD1 might be the D (5 bases). Germline CDR1 SQVTM, CDR2 ANQGSEA. This CDR3 region has 13 residues. The chain's CDR3 is CSVQDSDTDTQYF. Written as DNA, the CDR3 is TGCAGCGTTCAAGACAGTGACACAGATACGCAGTATTTT.

CDR3 residues: CSTQGSNYGYTF. DNA of the CDR3: TGCAGCACACAGGGATCTAACTATGGCTACACCTTC. The genes are TRBV29-1 and TRBJ1-2; possible D gene TRBD1, 6 bases. There are 12 residues in the CDR3. Trimming took 8 bases from V and 0 from J, leaving 10 bases between them. Germline CDR1 reads SQVTM; CDR2 reads ANQGSEA. The full variable domain, with the rest looked up from reference TRBV29-1 and TRBJ1-2, is SAVISQKPSRDICQRGTSLTIQCQVDSQVTMMFWYRQQPGQSLTLIATANQGSEATYESGFVIDKFPISRPNLTFSTLTVSNMSPEDSSIYLCSTQGSNYGYTFGSGTRLTVV.

This clone was counted between two and nine times. The V call is TRBV7-2, the J call TRBJ2-3; TRBD1 might be the D (6 bases). The CDR3 runs to 11 residues. V lost 4 bases, J lost 8 bases, and 7 bases lay in between. The germline V gene encodes CDR1 SGHTA and CDR2 FQGNSA. The DNA for the CDR3 is TGTGCCAGCAGCTCGGACAGTACGCAGTATTTT. It is translated as CASSSDSTQYF.

This clone was recorded a few times. The chain employs TRBV5-1 and TRBJ2-3; D not certain. The CDR3 spans 14 residues. Trimming removed 0 bases from V and 4 bases from J, with 9 bases in between. Germline V lookup: CDR1 SGHRS, CDR2 YFSETQ. The chain's CDR3 is CASSLGLASDTQYF. The CDR3 DNA is TGCGCCAGCAGCTTGGGATTAGCTTCAGATACGCAGTATTTT.

A few counts support this clone. The chain is built from TRBV27 and TRBJ2-1, with unresolved D. This CDR3 region has 15 residues. Germline V CDR1 and CDR2: MNHEY, SMNVEV (reference sequence). The V end lost 8 bases, the J end lost 6 bases, and 20 bases lay between the germline ends. DNA for the CDR3: TGTGCCAGCGGACCCAGCCCGGTCCCTGCCAATGAGCAGTTCTTC. Amino acids: CASGPSPVPANEQFF.

This clone was detected a few times. DNA of the CDR3: TGTGCCAGCAGCTTATCGTTGGGGGCAAACACCGGGGAGCTGTTTTTT. It is translated as CASSLSLGANTGELFF. This chain joins TRBV7-2 and TRBJ2-2, with D perhaps matching TRBD1 (6 bases). Germline V lookup: CDR1 SGHTA, CDR2 FQGNSA. This CDR3 region has 16 residues. The V end was cut by 2 bases, the J end by 2 bases, with 12 bases between.

This clone came up a few times. This chain links TRBV7-8 with TRBJ2-1, with 13 bases that match TRBD2. This CDR3 comprises 17 residues. The junction had 7 bases not matched to a gene; V was cut back by 0 bases and J by 8 bases. Germline CDR1 and CDR2: SGHVS and FQNEAQ. CDR3 in DNA: TGTGCCAGCAGCTTAGCGCAGAGGACTAGCGGGGGTGATGAGCAGTTCTTC. It translates to CASSLAQRTSGGDEQFF. Drawing the rest from reference TRBV7-8 and TRBJ2-1, the complete variable domain is GAGVSQSPRYKVAKRGQDVALRCDPISGHVSLFWYQQALGQGPEFLTYFQNEAQLDKSGLPSDRFFAERPEGSVSTLKIQRTQQEDSAVYLCASSLAQRTSGGDEQFFGPGTRLTVL.

The table lists this clone with a few counts. The CDR3 DNA sequence: TGTGCCAGCAGCTTGGGTACGGACGAGCAGTACTTC. Its translation: CASSLGTDEQYF. The chain links TRBV5-6 to TRBJ2-7, with D uncertain. Trimming left V 0 bases short and J 5 bases short, with 6 bases between. This CDR3 has 12 amino acids. The germline V gene encodes CDR1 SGHDT and CDR2 YYEEEE.

This clone has just a few counts. The rearrangement uses TRBV7-2 and TRBJ1-5; D is ambiguous. Trimming removed 2 bases at V and 3 bases at J, with 8 bases between. The CDR3 totals 14 residues. CDR1 is SGHTA, CDR2 FQGNSA, per germline. The CDR3 sequence: CASSLYYSNQPQHF. In DNA form, the CDR3 reads TGTGCCAGCAGCTTATACTATTCCAATCAGCCCCAGCATTTT.

This clone was recorded a few times. This chain links TRBV7-2 with TRBJ2-3, with D possibly matching TRBD1 (5 bases). The germline V gene has CDR1 SGHTA and CDR2 FQGNSA. The germline V and J ends were trimmed by 2 bases and 4 bases, with 13 bases remaining between them. The CDR3 is 15 residues long. The CDR3 DNA is TGTGCCAGCAGCTTATCCCAGGGAAGGCCAGATACGCAGTATTTT. It encodes CASSLSQGRPDTQYF.

The gene calls are TRBV6-5 and TRBJ2-7; 9 bases are a match to TRBD1. In germline, CDR1 is MNHEY, CDR2 SVGAGI. CDR3 length: 15 residues. J gave up 5 bases and V 6 bases, and 11 bases lay outside the gene matches. CDR3 sequence: CASRAQGASRHEQYF. CDR3 DNA sequence: TGTGCCAGCAGAGCACAGGGGGCGAGTCGCCACGAGCAGTACTTC.

The chain uses TRBV5-1 and TRBJ1-6; D uncertain. The CDR3 totals 15 residues. V gave up 3 bases and J gave up 5 bases, with 12 bases separating them. CDR1 is SGHRS, CDR2 YFSETQ, per germline. CDR3 DNA sequence: TGCGCCAGCAGCTCCTCGGGAGCCAATAATTCACCCCTCCACTTT. Translating it yields CASSSSGANNSPLHF.

This sequence joins TRBV25-1 and TRBJ1-6, with TRBD1 as a possible D gene (5 bases). The CDR3 totals 15 residues. Germline V gene sequence: CDR1 MGHDK, CDR2 SYGVNS. The germline V and J ends were trimmed by 5 bases and 7 bases, with 15 bases remaining between them. This CDR3 reads CASSPLPGSNSPLHF. The DNA for the CDR3 is TGTGCCAGCAGTCCACTACCAGGGTCGAATTCACCCCTCCACTTT.

This clone showed up just a few times. V gene TRBV30 combines with J gene TRBJ2-3; D gene ambiguous. Germline V gene sequence: CDR1 GTSNPN, CDR2 SVGIG (reference sequence). The CDR3 has 12 residues. The V end lost 1 base, the J end lost 0 bases, and 2 bases lay between the germline ends. The CDR3 spells CAWSGSTDTQYF. The CDR3 DNA reads as TGTGCCTGGAGTGGTAGCACAGATACGCAGTATTTT.

This clone was detected a few times. The chain couples TRBV10-3 to TRBJ1-5; TRBD1 is a possible D gene (5 bases). V was cut by 1 base and J by 0 bases, with 7 bases left in between. Germline lookup yields CDR1 ENHRY and CDR2 SYGVKD. The CDR3 covers 15 residues. The CDR3 spells CAISEWGDSNQPQHF. CDR3 coding DNA: TGTGCCATCAGTGAGTGGGGGGATAGCAATCAGCCCCAGCATTTT.

The chain is built from TRBV27 and TRBJ2-5; a possible D gene is TRBD1 (6 bases). The V end was cut by 2 bases, the J end by 5 bases, with 12 bases between. Germline CDR1 and CDR2: MNHEY and SMNVEV (reference sequence). CDR3 size: 14 residues. The CDR3 DNA reads TGTGCCAGCAGTTTACCAGGGGCCGGGGAGACCCAGTACTTC. It translates to CASSLPGAGETQYF.

Many counts were recorded for this clone. The genes are TRBV5-1 and TRBJ2-2; D ambiguous. V lost 0 bases and J lost 4, with 7 bases in between. Germline CDR1 reads SGHRS; CDR2 reads YFSETQ. CDR3 length: 14 residues. This CDR3 reads CASSLVSLTGELFF. The CDR3 bases are TGCGCCAGCAGCTTGGTTAGTCTCACCGGGGAGCTGTTTTTT.

The rearrangement links TRBV7-2 to TRBJ1-6; a weak D match, TRBD1 (6 bases). This CDR3 contains 15 residues. V lost 1 base to trimming and J lost 4 bases, with 8 bases between them. CDR1 SGHTA and CDR2 FQGNSA come from the germline V gene. The CDR3 here is CASSLGGGYNSPLHF. CDR3 DNA: TGTGCCAGCAGCTTAGGAGGGGGTTATAATTCACCCCTCCACTTT.

V gene TRBV29-1 combines with J gene TRBJ2-1; no definite D call. Trimming shortened V by 7 bases and J by 14 bases, and 15 bases separated the two germline ends. CDR3 length: 10 amino acids. CDR1 and CDR2 (germline): SQVTM, ANQGSEA. The DNA for the CDR3 is TGCAGCGAACTGACCCCATGGGAGTTCTTC. It codes for CSELTPWEFF.

The V call is TRBV2, the J call TRBJ2-3, with 11 bases fitting TRBD2. Germline V gene sequence: CDR1 SNHLY, CDR2 FYNNEI. The CDR3 sequence is 16 residues long. With 8 bases clipped from V and 4 bases from J, the junction kept 11 bases outside the gene matches. CDR3 in DNA: TGTGCCAGCTACCCCCTAGCGGGGGGTGTAGCAGATACGCAGTATTTT. Protein: CASYPLAGGVADTQYF.

This clone has more than one count but fewer than ten. The J gene is TRBJ2-6, the V gene TRBV4-2; 9 bases map to TRBD1. V trimming: 4 bases; J trimming: 0 bases; junction bases outside the gene matches: 7. This CDR3 is 18 amino acids long. The germline V gene encodes CDR1 LGHNA and CDR2 YNFKEQ. The CDR3 loop reads CASSPAGQGDSGANVLTF. The DNA for the CDR3 is TGTGCCAGCAGCCCAGCGGGACAGGGAGACTCTGGGGCCAACGTCCTGACTTTC.